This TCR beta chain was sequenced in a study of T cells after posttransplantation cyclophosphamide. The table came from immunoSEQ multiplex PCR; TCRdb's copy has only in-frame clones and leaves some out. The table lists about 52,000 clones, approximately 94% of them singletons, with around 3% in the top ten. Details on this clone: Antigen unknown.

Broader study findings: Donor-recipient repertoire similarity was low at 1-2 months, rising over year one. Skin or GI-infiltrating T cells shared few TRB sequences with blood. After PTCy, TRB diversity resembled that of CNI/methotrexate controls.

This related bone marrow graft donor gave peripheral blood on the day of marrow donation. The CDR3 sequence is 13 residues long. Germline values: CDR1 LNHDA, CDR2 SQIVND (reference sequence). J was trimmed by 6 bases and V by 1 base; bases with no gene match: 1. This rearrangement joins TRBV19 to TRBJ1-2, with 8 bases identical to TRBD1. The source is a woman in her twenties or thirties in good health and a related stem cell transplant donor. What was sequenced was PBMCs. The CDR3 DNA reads TGTGCCAGTAGTATAGGACAGGGGCATGGCTACACCTTC. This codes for CASSIGQGHGYTF.